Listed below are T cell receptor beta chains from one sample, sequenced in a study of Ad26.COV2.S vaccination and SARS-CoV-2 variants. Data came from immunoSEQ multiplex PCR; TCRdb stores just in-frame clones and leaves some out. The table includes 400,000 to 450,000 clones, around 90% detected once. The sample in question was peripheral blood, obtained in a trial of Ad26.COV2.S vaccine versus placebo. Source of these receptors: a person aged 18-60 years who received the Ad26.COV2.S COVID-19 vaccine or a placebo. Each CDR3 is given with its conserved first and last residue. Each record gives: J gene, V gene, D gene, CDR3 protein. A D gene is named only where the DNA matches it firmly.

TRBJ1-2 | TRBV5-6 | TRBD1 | CASSHPTGGAHGYTF
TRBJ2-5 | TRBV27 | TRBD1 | CASSLSQGEFRTQYF
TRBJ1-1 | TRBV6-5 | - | CASSYSSGETEAFF
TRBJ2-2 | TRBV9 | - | CASSVASRANTGELFF
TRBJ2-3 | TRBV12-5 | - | CASATARSADTQYF
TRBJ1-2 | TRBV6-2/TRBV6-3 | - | CASSYGTGQGGYTF
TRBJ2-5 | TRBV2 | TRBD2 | CASVASGRETQYF
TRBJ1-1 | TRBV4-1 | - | CASSQGGRNAEAFF
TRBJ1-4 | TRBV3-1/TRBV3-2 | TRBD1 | CASSHLQGAGEKLFF
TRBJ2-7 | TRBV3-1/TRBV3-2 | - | CASSGGFNYEQYF
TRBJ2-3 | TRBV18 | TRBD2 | CASSPPGLAGEWGTDTQYF
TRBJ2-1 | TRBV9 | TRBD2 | CASSPGLADNEQFF
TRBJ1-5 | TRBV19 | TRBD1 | CASMGQGRYSNQPQHF
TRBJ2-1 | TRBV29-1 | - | CSVERGSEDDYNEQFF
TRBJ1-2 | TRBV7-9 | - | CASSVFGGQAGGYTF
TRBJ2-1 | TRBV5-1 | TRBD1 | CASTLADRGGYNEQFF
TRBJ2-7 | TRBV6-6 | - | CASSPGRDFYSYEQYF
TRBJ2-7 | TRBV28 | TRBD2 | CAINSGITYEQYF
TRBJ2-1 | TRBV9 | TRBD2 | CASSPLGLAGVLGNEQFF
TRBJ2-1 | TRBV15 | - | CATSRDPGSNEQFF
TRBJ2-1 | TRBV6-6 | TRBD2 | CASSYSNAGAYNEQFF
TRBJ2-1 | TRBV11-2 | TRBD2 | CASSLQREGPPEYNEQFF
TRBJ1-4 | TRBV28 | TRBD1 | CASSSDRDDEKLFF
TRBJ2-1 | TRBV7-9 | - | CASSLEIWREQFF
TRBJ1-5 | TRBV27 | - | CASSFLGQRPQHF
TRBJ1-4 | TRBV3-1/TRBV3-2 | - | CASSQDHSGNEKLFF
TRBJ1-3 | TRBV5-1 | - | CASSSGRGNTIYF
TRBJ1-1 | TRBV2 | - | CASSDVSGGAFF
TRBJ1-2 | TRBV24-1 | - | CATSDRGNYGYTF
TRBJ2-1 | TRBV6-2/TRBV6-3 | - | CASSYDGQVNNEQFF
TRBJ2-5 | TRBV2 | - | CASGGETQYF
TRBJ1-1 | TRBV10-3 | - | CAISEIRVNTEAFF
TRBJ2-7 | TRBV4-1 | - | CASSQGVRVNEQYF
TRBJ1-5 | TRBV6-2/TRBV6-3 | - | CASSYGAGPLGSNQPQHF
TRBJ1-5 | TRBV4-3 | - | CASSQDVAGTNQPQHF
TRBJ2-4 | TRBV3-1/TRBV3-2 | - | CASSPRLDIQYF
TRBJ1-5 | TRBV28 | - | CASSLPRDNQPQHF